The sequence of this TCR beta chain was determined in a study of beta chain features in type 1 diabetes. Study-wide points: Researchers report that Type 1 diabetes patients had moderately but significantly shorter TCRB CDR3s across all four CD4+ subsets. Across patients, naive, central memory and Treg TCRB repertoires exhibited apparently greater similarity than was observed across healthy donors. Whatever favoring of shorter templates PCR might show would apply equally to patients and controls.

This CDR3 comprises 15 residues. V was shortened by 4 bases and J by 8 bases, with 18 bases between the two germline ends. Germline V gene lookup returns CDR1 LGHNA and CDR2 YNFKEQ. As every portion of the isolated RNA was reverse transcribed, the sequencing read expressed TCRB transcripts. The average read count of naive, central memory and regulatory T cell samples was approximately 3.5 million. Repertoires were generated with immunoSEQ multiplex PCR, while TCRdb's copy carries only in-frame clones and drops some. The repertoire holds roughly 150,000 clones, with roughly 9% as singletons. As concerns this clone: Its cognate antigen is unknown.

Staining for CD45RO/CCR7/CD25/CD127/CD95/CD27 allowed sorting of CD4+ naive, central memory, regulatory and stem cell-like memory cells. The V and J genes are TRBV4-2 and TRBJ2-1, with D possibly matching TRBD2 (6 bases). This TCR came from a woman younger than 45 with type 1 diabetes. Sequenced input: central memory CD4+ T cells from blood. DNA for the CDR3: TGTGCCAGCAGCCCAAAATACCGGGACTCCGATGAGCAGTTCTTC. Translation gives CASSPKYRDSDEQFF.